Listed below are T cell receptor beta chains from one sample, sequenced in a study of T-cell reconstitution after alpha-beta-depleted transplantation in children. TCRdb redid the calling of the PCR reads with MiXCR, one entry per CDR3 protein. The data show approximately 640,000 distinct CDR3 sequences, over 15% seen once. This material consisted of PBMCs from the stem cell graft donor, taken from the stem cell graft. The receptor set was obtained from a human donor who donated a stem cell graft to a child with acute myeloid leukemia. CDR3s include the opening cysteine and the closing phenylalanine or tryptophan. A D gene is named only where the DNA matches it firmly. Clone size is given for some rows only: seen once, a few or many times, or a class if the clone is expanded.

abundance	len	j_gene	d_gene	v_gene	CDR3aa	CDR3nt
-	15	TRBJ2-1	-	TRBV28	CASRSVKITYNEQFF	TGTGCCAGCAGAAGTGTAAAGATCACCTACAATGAGCAGTTCTTC
-	15	TRBJ2-3	TRBD2	TRBV29-1	CSVATSVGVTDTQYF	TGCAGCGTGGCTACTAGCGTGGGGGTCACAGATACGCAGTATTTT
-	15	TRBJ2-1	TRBD2	TRBV7-9	CASRSVAGGTNEQFF	TGTGCCAGCAGATCCGTAGCGGGGGGCACAAATGAGCAGTTCTTC
many	15	TRBJ2-2	-	TRBV20-1	CSARVFTSNTGELFF	TGCAGTGCTAGAGTCTTCACTTCGAACACCGGGGAGCTGTTTTTT
few	15	TRBJ2-3	-	TRBV24-1	CATSRGRGNADTQYF	TGTGCCACCAGTCGGGGGAGGGGGAATGCAGATACGCAGTATTTT
few	17	TRBJ2-1	TRBD2	TRBV28	CASSFRNAGGPLGEQFF	TGTGCCAGCAGTTTTCGGAACGCGGGGGGGCCGTTGGGTGAGCAGTTCTTC
-	15	TRBJ2-3	-	TRBV24-1	CATSDVRGASDTQYF	TGTGCCACCAGTGATGTCCGAGGGGCCTCAGATACGCAGTATTTT
many	15	TRBJ2-6	-	TRBV15	CATSYDRSGANVLTF	TGTGCCACCAGCTATGACCGGTCGGGGGCCAACGTCCTGACTTTC
few	12	TRBJ2-1	-	TRBV7-8	CASSLGFSEQFF	TGTGCCAGCAGCTTAGGGTTTTCTGAGCAGTTCTTC
many	16	TRBJ1-1	-	TRBV7-9	CASSPGQVQLNTEAFF	TGTGCCAGCAGCCCAGGCCAGGTGCAGCTGAACACTGAAGCTTTCTTT
-	15	TRBJ2-2	-	TRBV4-3	CASSQDIGATGELFF	TGCGCCAGCAGCCAAGATATCGGGGCTACTGGGGAGCTGTTTTTT
-	18	TRBJ2-7	TRBD2	TRBV11-2	CASSLVPSGGPANYEQYF	TGTGCCAGCAGCTTAGTCCCTAGCGGGGGGCCAGCTAACTACGAGCAGTACTTC
many	15	TRBJ1-1	-	TRBV6-5	CASSNPGRVNTEAFF	TGTGCCAGCAGTAATCCGGGACGTGTGAACACTGAAGCTTTCTTT
few	13	TRBJ1-2	TRBD1	TRBV7-2	CASSLLGQAGYTF	TGTGCCAGCAGCTTACTTGGACAGGCTGGCTACACCTTC
-	13	TRBJ1-1	TRBD1	TRBV20-1	CSAPGQGAPEAFF	TGCAGTGCCCCGGGACAGGGTGCGCCTGAAGCTTTCTTT
-	17	TRBJ2-7	TRBD1	TRBV6-2/TRBV6-3	CASSTPGQGIKSYEQYF	TGTGCCAGCAGTACCCCGGGACAGGGGATTAAATCCTACGAGCAGTACTTC
-	16	TRBJ1-5	TRBD1	TRBV7-6	CASSLGTAWGGQPQHF	TGTGCCAGCAGCTTGGGGACAGCTTGGGGGGGTCAGCCCCAGCATTTT
many	14	TRBJ1-6	TRBD1	TRBV11-2	CASSFGDRRTPLHF	TGTGCCAGCAGCTTCGGGGACAGGAGGACACCCCTCCACTTT
few	16	TRBJ1-4	-	TRBV20-1	CSATNLQGGLNEKLFF	TGCAGTGCCACAAACCTTCAGGGTGGGCTTAATGAAAAACTGTTTTTT
many	14	TRBJ2-5	-	TRBV5-1	CASSLEARGETQYF	TGCGCCAGCAGCTTGGAGGCTAGGGGAGAGACCCAGTACTTC
many	16	TRBJ2-2	-	TRBV27	CASSSRFLANTGELFF	TGTGCCAGCAGTTCGCGATTCCTTGCGAACACCGGGGAGCTGTTTTTT
few	15	TRBJ1-1	-	TRBV12-3/TRBV12-4	CASSSWGQLNTEAFF	TGTGCCAGCAGTTCCTGGGGACAACTGAACACTGAAGCTTTCTTT